The 17 T cell receptor beta chains below all came from one sample that was sequenced in a study of beta chain features in type 1 diabetes. Study-wide results and limits: Type 1 diabetes patients had moderately but significantly shorter TCRB CDR3s in all four CD4+ subsets.

Their target antigens are unknown. cDNA synthesis used the whole RNA isolate, giving expressed TCRB sequences. Sequencing used immunoSEQ multiplex PCR; TCRdb keeps in-frame clones, though not all of them. The sample carries around 650,000 clones, 9.5% to 15% recorded once. Specimen: naive CD4+ T cells from blood. The receptors come from a man under 40 with type 1 diabetes.

This clone was counted only a few times. The chain carries TRBV11-2 and TRBJ2-1; a weak D match, TRBD2 (5 bases). The length of the CDR3 is 12 residues. CDR1 is SGHAT and CDR2 is FQNNGV in the germline V gene. The V end lost 10 bases, the J end lost 4 bases, and 11 bases lay between the germline ends. The CDR3, as DNA: TGTGCCATCAGAGGGTGGTACAATGAGCAGTTCTTC. This encodes CAIRGWYNEQFF.

This clone was counted a few times. This chain connects TRBV5-1 to TRBJ2-5; no clear D gene. V was clipped by 2 bases and J by 1 base, with 9 bases between them. Per germline, CDR1 SGHRS and CDR2 YFSETQ. This CDR3 has 14 residues. CDR3 amino acids: CASSFSPAQETQYF. CDR3 nucleotides: TGCGCCAGCAGCTTTTCACCAGCCCAAGAGACCCAGTACTTC.

To note about this clone: Other DNA sequences within the sample encode an identical CDR3. The chain has TRBV7-2 and TRBJ2-7, with TRBD2 matching over 9 bases. The germline V gene encodes CDR1 SGHTA and CDR2 FQGNSA. With V trimmed by 2 bases and J by 6 bases, 5 bases remained unmatched. The CDR3 is 14 residues long. The CDR3 coding sequence is TGTGCCAGCAGCTTACTAGCGGGGTCGGGCGAGCAGTACTTC. Translated: CASSLLAGSGEQYF.

The gene calls are TRBV29-1 and TRBJ2-3; D possibly uses TRBD1 or TRBD2 (6 bases each). Trimming cost V 4 bases and J 2 bases, with 10 bases left between them. The CDR3 has 13 residues. Germline-derived CDR1 and CDR2 are SQVTM and ANQGSEA. The CDR3 here is CSVGGGLTDTQYF. The CDR3 bases are TGCAGCGTTGGTGGGGGGCTCACAGATACGCAGTATTTT.

This clone was observed a few times. The chain has TRBV30 and TRBJ1-6, with D uncertain. Trimming shortened V by 0 bases and J by 4 bases, and 10 bases separated the two germline ends. Germline CDR1 reads GTSNPN; CDR2 reads SVGIG (reference sequence). The CDR3 has 15 amino acids. The CDR3, as DNA: TGTGCCTGGAGTGTATCCGGGCCTTATAATTCACCCCTCCACTTT. It translates to CAWSVSGPYNSPLHF.

The gene calls are TRBV5-1 and TRBJ1-1; a possible D gene is TRBD1 (5 bases). CDR3 length equals 16 residues. The V end lost 4 bases, the J end lost 5 bases, and 21 bases lay between the germline ends. Germline-derived CDR1 and CDR2 are SGHRS and YFSETQ. In DNA, the CDR3 is TGCGCCAGCAGCCGGGGCGCCGGGAGGGTCGATACTGAAGCTTTCTTT. It translates to CASSRGAGRVDTEAFF.

This clone was counted a few times. V and J are TRBV7-2 and TRBJ2-7; either TRBD1 or TRBD2 may fit D (5 bases each). The CDR3 loop spans 15 amino acids. V was pared by 5 bases and J by 5 bases, with 19 bases between. Germline loops: CDR1 SGHTA, CDR2 FQGNSA. The CDR3 bases are TGTGCCAGCAGCCCCGGGGCGACCTTCTACGACGAGCAGTACTTC. Its protein is CASSPGATFYDEQYF.

This clone was found a few times. This chain joins TRBV25-1 and TRBJ2-7; 8 nucleotides line up with TRBD2. Germline V CDR1 and CDR2: MGHDK, SYGVNS. The CDR3 contains 14 residues. Trimming cost V 6 bases and J 2 bases; bases outside gene matches: 6. The CDR3 coding sequence is TGTGCCAGCAGCACCGCCGGGGGGGCCTACGAGCAGTACTTC. This codes for CASSTAGGAYEQYF.

This rearrangement joins TRBV15 to TRBJ1-4; D gene uncertain. Germline V gene lookup returns CDR1 LNHNV and CDR2 YYDKDF (reference sequence). The CDR3 spans 12 residues. The germline V and J ends were trimmed by 5 bases and 7 bases, with 8 bases remaining between them. CDR3 in amino acids: CATSPTGEKLFF. In DNA form, the CDR3 reads TGTGCCACCAGCCCAACTGGTGAAAAACTGTTTTTT.

The chain has TRBV7-3 and TRBJ1-1, with no clear D. The ends were cut back, 3 bases at V and 9 bases at J, with 14 bases in the middle. Germline-derived CDR1 and CDR2 are SGHTA and FQGTGA. The CDR3 has 13 residues. Written as DNA, the CDR3 is TGTGCCAGCAGCTTGACTAGTCCTGGGCAAGCTTTCTTT. It is translated as CASSLTSPGQAFF.

The chain recombines TRBV28 with TRBJ1-4; perhaps TRBD1 as D (6 bases). CDR1 MDHEN and CDR2 SYDVKM come from the germline V gene. V was trimmed by 1 base and J by 8 bases, leaving 14 bases between them. There are 15 residues in the CDR3. CDR3 sequence reads: CASSLFFGTKEKLFF. In nucleotides, the CDR3 is TGTGCCAGCAGTTTATTTTTCGGGACAAAAGAAAAACTGTTTTTT.

The rearrangement uses TRBV11-3 and TRBJ1-5; no reliable D call. V lost 0 bases, J lost 3 bases, and 3 bases lay in between. The CDR3 runs 13 residues. Germline assignment: CDR1 SGHNT and CDR2 YENEEA. The CDR3 region is CASSLDNNQPQHF. The DNA for the CDR3 is TGTGCCAGCAGCTTAGATAACAATCAGCCCCAGCATTTT.

The sample holds a few counts of this clone. The chain uses TRBV19 and TRBJ2-7; D gene uncertain. The germline CDR1 and CDR2 sequences are LNHDA and SQIVND (reference sequence). V shed 4 bases and J shed 5 bases, with 9 bases lying between them. This CDR3 contains 12 residues. For the CDR3, the DNA is TGTGCCAGTAGTAAGATGGGCCACGAGCAGTACTTC. This encodes CASSKMGHEQYF.

The V gene is TRBV7-2, the J gene TRBJ2-5; D tentatively reads TRBD1 or TRBD2 (5 bases each). The germline V gene encodes CDR1 SGHTA and CDR2 FQGNSA. The CDR3 runs to 14 residues. V lost 0 bases to trimming and J lost 4 bases, with 9 bases between them. The DNA for the CDR3 is TGTGCCAGCAGCTTAGCGGGGGTATCAGAGACCCAGTACTTC. Protein product: CASSLAGVSETQYF.

The rearrangement links TRBV11-2 to TRBJ2-1; the D gene is possibly TRBD2 (5 bases). The V end lost 1 base, the J end lost 10 bases, and 5 bases lay between the germline ends. Germline V gene data show CDR1 as SGHAT and CDR2 as FQNNGV. The CDR3 has 11 amino acids. The CDR3 here is CASSLASEQFF. CDR3 nucleotide sequence: TGTGCCAGCAGCTTAGCTAGCGAGCAGTTCTTC.

Notes on this clone: One end of the junction varies from germline; a read error may be responsible. The J gene is TRBJ2-3, the V gene TRBV7-7; 10 bases fit TRBD2. CDR1 SSHAT and CDR2 FNYEAQ come from the germline V gene (reference sequence). CDR3 length: 15 residues. The CDR3 region is CASSSGLAAADTQYF. In nucleotides, the CDR3 is TGTGCTAGCAGCTCCGGACTAGCGGCGGCAGATACGCAGTATTTT.

The chain combines TRBV11-3 with TRBJ2-5; 12 bases are a match to TRBD2. This CDR3 spans 16 amino acids. The germline V gene encodes CDR1 SGHNT and CDR2 YENEEA. V gave up 5 bases and J gave up 1 base; unmatched junction bases: 5. CDR3 in DNA: TGTGCCAGCAGCGCAGGACTAGCGGGGACCCAAGAGACCCAGTACTTC. Residues: CASSAGLAGTQETQYF.